The 16 T cell receptor beta chains below all came from one sample that was sequenced in a study of T cell responses to AZD1222 COVID-19 vaccine. Assay used: immunoSEQ multiplex PCR; TCRdb lists only in-frame clones, some missing. The table has 160,000 or so clones, roughly 89% seen once. Sequencing was performed on peripheral blood, taken on day 0 of AZD1222 vaccination. These receptors were obtained from an adult in good health.

The V gene is TRBV2, the J gene TRBJ1-6; D not resolved. CDR3 length: 13 amino acids. Looked up from germline, CDR1 is SNHLY and CDR2 is FYNNEI. Trimming pared 1 base from V and 14 bases from J, leaving 12 bases between. CDR3 coding DNA: TGTGCCAGCAGTGAAGGTAACTTTGCGGCCCTCCACTTT. This encodes CASSEGNFAALHF.

The DNA of the CDR3 is TGTGCCAGCAAGTTTGGGAGAAACACCGGGGAGCTGTTTTTT. It specifies CASKFGRNTGELFF. This chain connects TRBV27 to TRBJ2-2; D is perhaps TRBD2 (5 bases). This CDR3 region has 14 residues. Germline CDR1 and CDR2: MNHEY and SMNVEV (reference sequence). The V gene lost 7 bases and the J gene lost 2 bases, with 11 bases spanning the gap.

The V gene is TRBV5-8, the J gene TRBJ2-1; the D is unclear. Trimming removed 0 bases from V and 3 bases from J, with 13 bases in between. The germline V gene encodes CDR1 SGHTS and CDR2 YDEGEE. The CDR3 is 16 residues long. This CDR3 reads CASSLVRSGRYNEQFF. The DNA of the CDR3 is TGTGCCAGCAGCTTGGTTAGGTCAGGCCGCTACAATGAGCAGTTCTTC.

This rearrangement joins TRBV7-3 to TRBJ2-2; TRBD2 matches 13 bases. This CDR3 has 16 residues. V was clipped by 7 bases and J by 1 base; unmatched bases: 3. Germline values: CDR1 SGHTA, CDR2 FQGTGA. CDR3 nucleotides: TGTGCCAGCACCAGACTAGCGGGAGGGAACACCGGGGAGCTGTTTTTT. This codes for CASTRLAGGNTGELFF.

The rearrangement uses TRBV7-2 and TRBJ2-5; the D gene could be TRBD1 or TRBD2 (6 bases each). This CDR3 has 17 amino acids. The V gene lost 1 base and the J gene lost 2 bases, with 17 bases spanning the gap. Germline V gene data show CDR1 as SGHTA and CDR2 as FQGNSA. The CDR3 protein is CASSLVVTGAGQETQYF. CDR3 DNA: TGTGCCAGCAGCTTAGTAGTGACGGGGGCAGGTCAAGAGACCCAGTACTTC.

The chain has TRBV6-5 and TRBJ1-4; 7 positions agree with TRBD1. This CDR3 region has 14 residues. V shed 4 bases, J shed 5 bases, and the junction held 4 bases outside the gene matches. Germline loops: CDR1 MNHEY, CDR2 SVGAGI. CDR3 bases: TGTGCCAGCAGTTTGACAGGGAGGAATGAAAAACTGTTTTTT. Residues: CASSLTGRNEKLFF.

The V gene is TRBV19, the J gene TRBJ2-1; D gene ambiguous. Germline V lookup: CDR1 LNHDA, CDR2 SQIVND (reference sequence). This CDR3 contains 12 residues. V lost 4 bases, J lost 10 bases, and 11 bases lay in between. The CDR3 DNA sequence: TGTGCCAGTAGTACGCCCCTCCGGGAGCAGTTCTTC. Translated, it gives CASSTPLREQFF. The full variable domain, completed using reference TRBV19 and TRBJ2-1, is DGGITQSPKYLFRKEGQNVTLSCEQNLNHDAMYWYRQDPGQGLRLIYYSQIVNDFQKGDIAEGYSVSREKKESFPLTVTSAQKNPTAFYLCASSTPLREQFFGPGTRLTVL.

This sequence joins TRBV12-5 and TRBJ1-1; 10 nucleotides agree with TRBD1. The germline gives CDR1 LGHNT, CDR2 FRNRAP. Trimming removed 1 base from V and 10 bases from J; junction bases left unmatched: 0. The CDR3 length is 12 residues. DNA of the CDR3: TGTGCTAGTGGTTTGGGGACAGGGGGAGCTTTCTTT. This translates into CASGLGTGGAFF.

This clone was seen just once. This chain uses TRBV7-2 with TRBJ2-2; maybe TRBD2 (5 bases). Deletions cut 8 bases from V and 7 bases from J, with 14 bases between. The CDR3 length is 13 residues. CDR1 is SGHTA, CDR2 FQGNSA, per germline. Written as DNA, the CDR3 is TGTGCCAGCGGGCTAGCTTCTCGCGGGGAGCTGTTTTTT. This translates into CASGLASRGELFF.

The chain has TRBV7-9 and TRBJ2-7, with 9 bases fitting TRBD2. Looked up from germline, CDR1 is SEHNR and CDR2 is FQNEAQ (reference sequence). The junction had 2 bases not matched to a gene; V was cut back by 4 bases and J by 1 base. The CDR3 has 14 amino acids. The chain's CDR3 is CASSSSGISYEQYF. CDR3 nucleotides: TGTGCCAGCAGCTCTAGCGGGATTTCCTACGAGCAGTACTTC.

The chain uses TRBV28 and TRBJ2-5; 12 bases align to TRBD2. The junction had 11 bases not matched to a gene; V was cut back by 5 bases and J by 7 bases. Germline CDR1 MDHEN, CDR2 SYDVKM. CDR3 length equals 16 residues. The CDR3 sequence: CASSPGTSGGPGTQYF. CDR3 sequence (DNA): TGTGCCAGCAGTCCCGGAACTAGCGGGGGGCCGGGGACCCAGTACTTC.

The CDR3 DNA reads TGTGCCTGGAGTGTAAAGGGGGCCTCGAACACTGAAGCTTTCTTT. It specifies CAWSVKGASNTEAFF. The rearrangement uses TRBV30 and TRBJ1-1; TRBD1 matches 7 bases. CDR3 size: 15 residues. After removal of 0 bases from V and 1 base from J, the junction contained 5 bases not matched to a gene. Per the germline V gene, CDR1 is GTSNPN and CDR2 is SVGIG (reference sequence).

Comments on this clone: The junction shows a germline mismatch at one end, possibly a read error. The gene calls are TRBV7-7 and TRBJ1-1, with unresolved D. The germline gives CDR1 SSHAT, CDR2 FNYEAQ (reference sequence). The CDR3 loop spans 13 amino acids. CDR3 region: CASSLSENTEAFF. CDR3 nucleotides: TGTGCTAGCAGCTTATCGGAGAACACTGAAGCTTTCTTT.

The chain is built from TRBV5-7 and TRBJ1-5; D ambiguous. TRBV5-7 is an open reading frame whose function is uncertain. The CDR3 sequence is 16 residues long. The V end lost 2 bases, the J end lost 2 bases, and 14 bases lay between the germline ends. CDR3 in DNA: TGTGCCAGCAGCTTCCAGAGGGTGGATGGCAATCAGCCCCAGCATTTT. Translating gives CASSFQRVDGNQPQHF.

The rearrangement uses TRBV3-1 (or the pseudogene TRBV3-2) and TRBJ1-2, with 7 bases matching TRBD1. The CDR3 is made up of 15 amino acids. V was clipped by 4 bases and J by 2 bases; unmatched bases: 7. Per germline, CDR1 LGHDT and CDR2 YNNKEL (reference sequence). In DNA, the CDR3 is TGTGCCAGCAGCCTAGGACCACAGGGGAACTATGGCTACACCTTC. It translates to CASSLGPQGNYGYTF.

This clone was seen just once. The chain couples TRBV14 to TRBJ2-2, with 11 nucleotides matching TRBD2. J was trimmed by 4 bases and V by 5 bases; bases with no gene match: 9. The CDR3 loop spans 17 amino acids. Germline CDR1 SGHDN, CDR2 FVKESK. As DNA, the CDR3 is TGTGCCAGCAGCAGCTTAGCGGGGGGGCTCGGCACCGGGGAGCTGTTTTTT. This gives the protein CASSSLAGGLGTGELFF.